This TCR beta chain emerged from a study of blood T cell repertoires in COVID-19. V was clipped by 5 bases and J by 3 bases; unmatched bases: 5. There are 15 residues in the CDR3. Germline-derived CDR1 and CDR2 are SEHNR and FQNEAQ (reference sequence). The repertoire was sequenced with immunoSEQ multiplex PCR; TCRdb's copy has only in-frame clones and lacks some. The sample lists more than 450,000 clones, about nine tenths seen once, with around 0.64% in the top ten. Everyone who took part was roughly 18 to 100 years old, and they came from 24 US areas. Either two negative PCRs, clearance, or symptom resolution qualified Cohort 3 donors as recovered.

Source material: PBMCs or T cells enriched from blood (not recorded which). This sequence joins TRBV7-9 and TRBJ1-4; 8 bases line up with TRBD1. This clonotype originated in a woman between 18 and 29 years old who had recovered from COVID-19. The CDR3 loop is CASSPQGAPNEKLFF. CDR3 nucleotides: TGTGCCAGCAGCCCCCAGGGGGCGCCTAATGAAAAACTGTTTTTT.